The 26 T cell receptor beta chains listed next were all sequenced from one sample in a study of blood T cells in healthy people across ages. Through a sample-barcoded 5' primer and a J-beta primer mix, a second PCR was run for 7 to 11 cycles. TCRdb reprocessed the 5' RACE reads via MiXCR and lists one record per CDR3 protein. The sample yields around 1,900,000 distinct CDR3 sequences, about two fifths seen once. The sample was blood. Receptors originate from a human donor in good health.

This clonotype was detected only a few times. The chain joins TRBV13 to TRBJ2-7; TRBD1 might be the D (6 bases). CDR1 and CDR2 from the germline V gene are PRHDT and FYEKMQ (reference sequence). There are 15 residues in the CDR3. Between the trimmed V and J ends, which lost 5 bases and 2 bases, there was a span of 16 bases. The CDR3 sequence is CASSILNRVTYEQYF. In DNA form, the CDR3 reads TGTGCCAGCAGCATCCTCAACAGGGTAACCTACGAGCAGTACTTC.

The CDR3 DNA follows: TGCGCCAGCAGCGTTGCTGCGTCCGGTTGGAACACTGAAGCTTTCTTT. It encodes CASSVAASGWNTEAFF. V gene TRBV4-3 combines with J gene TRBJ1-1; D ambiguous. The V gene's germline CDR1 is LGHNA and CDR2 YSLEER. CDR3 length: 16 amino acids. The germline V and J ends were trimmed by 5 bases and 1 base, with 17 bases remaining between them.

Worth noting for this clonotype: This CDR3 is missing its conserved last phenylalanine or tryptophan, likely due to a read error. V and J are TRBV10-2 and TRBJ1-2; 7 positions match TRBD1. The V segment lost 6 bases and the J segment 5 bases; nucleotides outside the gene matches: 6. From germline, CDR1 is WSHSY and CDR2 SAAADI. The length of the CDR3 is 13 residues. In nucleotides, the CDR3 is TGCGCCAGCAGGACCGGGACAGAGTATGGCTACACCTGC. It yields the protein CASRTGTEYGYTC.

This chain joins TRBV20-1 and TRBJ2-1, with 15 bases identical to TRBD2. The germline CDR1 and CDR2 sequences are DFQATT and SNEGSKA (reference sequence). J lost 15 bases, V lost 6 bases, and 3 bases had no gene match. The CDR3 runs to 11 residues. CDR3: CSAGLAGGSFF. The CDR3 DNA sequence: TGCAGTGCCGGACTAGCGGGGGGGTCGTTCTTC.

The genes are TRBV28 and TRBJ1-2; possibly TRBD1 for D (5 bases). Looked up from germline, CDR1 is MDHEN and CDR2 is SYDVKM. V shed 4 bases and J shed 7 bases, with 13 bases lying between them. CDR3 length equals 13 residues. The CDR3 reads CASSSDQGFGYTF. The CDR3, as DNA: TGTGCCAGCAGTTCCGATCAGGGCTTTGGCTACACCTTC.

This clonotype was seen repeatedly, ten times or more. The chain recombines TRBV4-3 with TRBJ2-6; either TRBD1 or TRBD2 may fit D (5 bases each). The CDR3 is 17 amino acids. The V and J ends lost 6 bases and 2 bases respectively, with 17 bases between them. Looked up from germline, CDR1 is LGHNA and CDR2 is YSLEER. The CDR3 region has the DNA TGCGCCAGCAGTCCCGACAGTGAGGGAACTGGGGCCAACGTCCTGACTTTC. Its protein product is CASSPDSEGTGANVLTF.

This clonotype turned up a few times. The chain employs TRBV5-5 and TRBJ1-4; the D is unclear. The CDR3 extends over 12 amino acids. The V end lost 2 bases, the J end lost 7 bases, and 6 bases lay between the germline ends. Per the germline V gene, CDR1 is SGHKS and CDR2 is YYEKEE (reference sequence). The CDR3 loop reads CASSFDFEKLFF. The CDR3 DNA sequence: TGTGCCAGCAGCTTTGATTTTGAAAAACTGTTTTTT.

Note on this clonotype: This may stem from a read error, because a much larger clone lies one nucleotide away. V and J are TRBV29-1 and TRBJ1-6; 8 bases map to TRBD1. The CDR3 totals 12 residues. V dropped 7 bases and J dropped 11; count of bases not matched to a gene: 7. The germline CDR1 and CDR2 sequences are SQVTM and ANQGSEA. This CDR3 is CSAGGGNPPLHF. Here the CDR3 DNA reads TGCAGCGCAGGGGGCGGGAATCCACCCCTCCACTTT.

The chain employs TRBV5-1 and TRBJ1-2, with 9 bases identical to TRBD1. CDR1 and CDR2 from the germline V gene are SGHRS and YFSETQ. V gave up 2 bases and J gave up 8 bases; unmatched junction bases: 10. The CDR3 runs to 15 residues. The CDR3 DNA sequence: TGCGCCAGCAGCTTTAACCGGGACAGGGTCCGAGGCTACACCTTC. This codes for CASSFNRDRVRGYTF.

The V call is TRBV6-5, the J call TRBJ1-5; D not resolved. Trimming took off 5 bases at V and 10 bases at J, with 15 bases between the two ends. This CDR3 region has 13 residues. Germline V gene data show CDR1 as MNHEY and CDR2 as SVGAGI. Here the CDR3 reads CASSQGPKLPQHF. The CDR3 DNA follows: TGTGCCAGCAGTCAAGGCCCCAAACTCCCCCAGCATTTT.

This clonotype was observed a handful of times. The chain recombines TRBV6-1 with TRBJ2-3; 10 nucleotides match TRBD1. The CDR3 contains 19 residues. The J segment lost 5 bases and the V segment lost 7 bases, leaving 21 bases of the junction unmatched. The V gene's germline CDR1 is MNHNS and CDR2 SASEGT. The CDR3 loop is CASTPGHPDRGGSGDTQYF. CDR3 sequence (DNA): TGTGCCAGCACCCCTGGGCACCCGGACAGGGGGGGTTCGGGAGATACGCAGTATTTT.

This clonotype was counted once. A read error may be the cause here, since a much bigger clone is one base away. The V call is TRBV27, the J call TRBJ2-1; the match to TRBD2 covers 9 bases. There are 16 residues in the CDR3. Germline V gene data show CDR1 as MNHEY and CDR2 as SMNVEV (reference sequence). V shed 7 bases and J 6 bases; nucleotides not matched to a gene: 13. The CDR3 here is CASKIAGALGCNEQFF. CDR3 coding DNA: TGTGCCAGCAAAATAGCGGGGGCGCTTGGATGCAATGAGCAGTTCTTC.

The V gene is TRBV10-3, the J gene TRBJ2-3; D gene uncertain. Per the germline V gene, CDR1 is ENHRY and CDR2 is SYGVKD. V dropped 4 bases and J dropped 0 bases, with 5 bases sitting between them. The CDR3 extends over 13 amino acids. CDR3 in DNA: TGTGCCATCAGTGTTAGCAGCACAGATACGCAGTATTTT. Translation: CAISVSSTDTQYF.

V gene TRBV6-1 combines with J gene TRBJ2-7, with D perhaps matching TRBD2 (6 bases). The germline V gene has CDR1 MNHNS and CDR2 SASEGT. CDR3 length: 13 residues. Trimming left V 8 bases short and J 5 bases short, with 16 bases between. The CDR3 sequence: CASEPGVFDEQYF. As DNA, the CDR3 is TGTGCCAGCGAGCCGGGGGTTTTCGACGAGCAGTACTTC.

CDR3 loop: CASSLATGEVNIYTF. CDR3 in DNA: TGCGCCAGCAGCTTGGCTACCGGAGAAGTAAACATCTACACCTTC. The chain couples TRBV5-1 to TRBJ1-2, with D hard to call. Germline values: CDR1 SGHRS, CDR2 YFSETQ. V was clipped by 0 bases and J by 10 bases, with 19 bases between them. CDR3 length: 15 amino acids.

This sequence joins TRBV3-1 and TRBJ1-1; weak D call: TRBD1 (5 bases). The germline CDR1 and CDR2 sequences are LGHDT and YNNKEL (reference sequence). V was clipped by 1 base and J by 11 bases, with 14 bases between them. The CDR3 extends over 13 amino acids. This chain's CDR3 is CASSQGDGGIAFF. CDR3 coding DNA: TGTGCCAGCAGCCAAGGAGACGGGGGGATTGCTTTCTTT.

The chain uses TRBV6-5 and TRBJ2-2; 10 bases fit TRBD2. The J segment lost 3 bases and the V segment lost 7 bases, leaving 8 bases of the junction unmatched. The germline gives CDR1 MNHEY, CDR2 SVGAGI. The CDR3 runs to 16 residues. CDR3 loop: CASNSGGASDTGELFF. For the CDR3, the DNA is TGTGCCAGCAACAGCGGGGGGGCGTCGGACACCGGGGAGCTGTTTTTT.

The genes are TRBV2 and TRBJ2-1; 12 bases fit TRBD1. The junction had 12 bases not matched to a gene; V was cut back by 9 bases and J by 9 bases. From germline, CDR1 is SNHLY and CDR2 FYNNEI. CDR3 length: 15 amino acids. This CDR3 reads CASDRRDRGQGEQFF. The DNA for the CDR3 is TGTGCCAGTGATAGGCGGGACAGGGGGCAAGGTGAGCAGTTCTTC.

The chain's CDR3 is CASSSRRGSCYEQYF. Here the CDR3 DNA reads TGTGCCAGCAGTTCCCGCCGGGGGTCCTGCTACGAGCAGTACTTC. The chain employs TRBV2 and TRBJ2-5, with D perhaps matching TRBD2 (6 bases). The better agreement between TRBJ2-7 and the DNA end casts doubt on the J call. CDR3 size: 15 residues. The V gene's germline CDR1 is SNHLY and CDR2 FYNNEI.

The chain combines TRBV12-3 or TRBV12-4 with TRBJ2-3; D might be TRBD2 (6 bases). The CDR3 runs to 15 residues. Trimming removed 6 bases at V and 2 bases at J, with 15 bases between. The CDR3 nucleotides read TGTGCCAGCAGGCGTAGCGGAGGAGACACAGATACGCAGTATTTT. It encodes CASRRSGGDTDTQYF.

This chain connects TRBV20-1 to TRBJ2-5; a weak D match, TRBD1 (6 bases). This CDR3 region has 14 residues. V lost 3 bases, J lost 4 bases, and 15 bases lay in between. CDR1 and CDR2 from the germline V gene are DFQATT and SNEGSKA (reference sequence). DNA of the CDR3: TGCAGTGCTAGCCTTTTGGGGGCCACAGAGACCCAGTACTTC. Its translation: CSASLLGATETQYF.

This clonotype was counted between two and nine times. Here the CDR3 DNA reads TGTGCCAGCGGGGGACAGCCCTACGAGCAGTACTTC. Its translation: CASGGQPYEQYF. This chain links TRBV6-5 with TRBJ2-7; TRBD1 matches 7 bases. CDR1 is MNHEY and CDR2 is SVGAGI in the germline V gene. The V and J ends lost 8 bases and 2 bases, in that order; junction bases with no gene match: 3. The CDR3 is 12 amino acids.

This clonotype appeared a few times. CDR3 sequence (DNA): TGTGCCAGCAGCCAGGGATTGACTCCCACAGATACGCAGTATTTT. As protein: CASSQGLTPTDTQYF. The chain has TRBV7-3 and TRBJ2-3, with D possibly being TRBD1 (5 bases). Trimming removed 5 bases from V and 2 bases from J, with 14 bases in between. CDR3 length: 15 residues. Germline CDR1 SGHTA, CDR2 FQGTGA.

This sequence joins TRBV12-3 or TRBV12-4 and TRBJ2-1; 15 bases are shared with TRBD2. CDR3 length equals 17 residues. Trimming took 2 bases from V and 9 from J; bases not matched to a gene: 8. CDR3 sequence: CASSLRVWTSGGGEQFF. The CDR3 DNA is TGTGCCAGCAGTTTAAGAGTATGGACTAGCGGGGGGGGTGAGCAGTTCTTC.

The rearrangement links TRBV4-1 to TRBJ2-5; 8 bases fit TRBD1. Germline V gene lookup returns CDR1 MGHRA and CDR2 YSYEKL. Trimming cost V 5 bases and J 5 bases; bases outside gene matches: 10. The CDR3 is 15 residues long. The CDR3 bases are TGCGCCAGCAGCTCCCGACAGGGGATTGGGGAGACCCAGTACTTC. It codes for CASSSRQGIGETQYF.

This clonotype occurred a few times. This chain joins TRBV7-9 and TRBJ2-1, with TRBD2 matching over 14 bases. The V gene end was trimmed by 5 bases and the J gene end by 0 bases; junction bases not matched to a gene: 9. The CDR3 sequence is 19 residues long. Germline V CDR1 and CDR2: SEHNR, FQNEAQ (reference sequence). CDR3: CASSPKGLAGGPSYNEQFF. The CDR3 DNA follows: TGTGCCAGCAGCCCGAAAGGACTAGCGGGGGGCCCCTCCTACAATGAGCAGTTCTTC. Variable domain in full (rest from reference TRBV7-9 and TRBJ2-1): DTGVSQNPRHKITKRGQNVTFRCDPISEHNRLYWYRQTLGQGPEFLTYFQNEAQLEKSRLLSDRFSAERPKGSFSTLEIQRTEQGDSAMYLCASSPKGLAGGPSYNEQFFGPGTRLTVL.